Each of the 17 T cell receptor beta chains below was sequenced from the same sample in a study of T cell responses to AZD1222 COVID-19 vaccine. Using immunoSEQ multiplex PCR, the repertoire was profiled, and TCRdb retains in-frame clones only, with some absent. The sample yields 150,000 to 200,000 clones, 90% to 95% seen once. The sample here was peripheral blood, taken 28 days after the second dose of the MenACWY control vaccine. Source of these receptors: an adult who received the MenACWY meningococcal vaccine as a control.

The V gene is TRBV5-8, the J gene TRBJ2-5; 11 bases fit TRBD2. CDR1 SGHTS and CDR2 YDEGEE come from the germline V gene. V shed 0 bases and J 5 bases; nucleotides not matched to a gene: 9. CDR3 length: 17 residues. The chain's CDR3 is CASSLGLAGGRRETQYF. In nucleotides, the CDR3 is TGTGCCAGCAGCTTGGGGCTAGCGGGAGGCCGCCGGGAGACCCAGTACTTC.

This chain links TRBV19 with TRBJ1-2, with D hard to call. Between the trimmed V and J ends, which lost 6 bases and 3 bases, there was a span of 14 bases. CDR3 size: 14 residues. The germline CDR1 and CDR2 sequences are LNHDA and SQIVND (reference sequence). CDR3 amino acids: CASRSLSRYYGYTF. CDR3 DNA sequence: TGTGCCAGTAGATCCCTTTCTCGGTACTATGGCTACACCTTC.

The CDR3 here is CASSESLDLDGELFF. The CDR3 DNA sequence: TGTGCCAGCAGTGAATCTCTGGACCTCGACGGGGAGCTGTTTTTT. The chain recombines TRBV25-1 with TRBJ2-2, with D unresolved. CDR1 and CDR2 from the germline V gene are MGHDK and SYGVNS. Between the trimmed V and J ends, which lost 1 base and 7 bases, there was a span of 13 bases. The CDR3 sequence is 15 residues long.

The J gene is TRBJ1-2, the V gene TRBV7-2; 7 nucleotides agree with TRBD1. The germline V gene has CDR1 SGHTA and CDR2 FQGNSA. The V gene end was trimmed by 3 bases and the J gene end by 4 bases; junction bases not matched to a gene: 14. CDR3 length: 17 amino acids. The CDR3 loop is CASSLPLSAGGTYGYTF. The CDR3 bases are TGTGCCAGCAGCTTGCCCCTTTCCGCAGGGGGTACCTATGGCTACACCTTC.

V usage is TRBV6-5 and J usage is TRBJ2-7, with D perhaps assigned TRBD1 or TRBD2 (6 bases each). Germline V gene lookup returns CDR1 MNHEY and CDR2 SVGAGI. The germline V and J ends were trimmed by 8 bases and 4 bases, with 12 bases remaining between them. CDR3 size: 12 residues. CDR3 amino acids: CASGRGVYEQYF. The CDR3 DNA follows: TGTGCCAGCGGAAGGGGGGTTTACGAGCAGTACTTC.

The rearrangement uses TRBV27 and TRBJ1-4; the D gene is possibly TRBD1 (6 bases). Germline values: CDR1 MNHEY, CDR2 SMNVEV (reference sequence). V lost 3 bases to trimming and J lost 6 bases, with 11 bases between them. The CDR3 extends over 14 amino acids. The CDR3 bases are TGTGCCAGCAGTTTCAGGGGACCGTATGAAAAACTGTTTTTT. Amino acids: CASSFRGPYEKLFF. Drawing the rest from reference TRBV27 and TRBJ1-4, the complete variable domain is EAQVTQNPRYLITVTGKKLTVTCSQNMNHEYMSWYRQDPGLGLRQIYYSMNVEVTDKGDVPEGYKVSRKEKRNFPLILESPSPNQTSLYFCASSFRGPYEKLFFGSGTQLSVL.

The chain links TRBV5-6 to TRBJ1-1; D may be TRBD1 (5 bases). Germline V CDR1 and CDR2: SGHDT, YYEEEE. V was pared by 1 base and J by 3 bases, with 13 bases between. This CDR3 spans 15 amino acids. The CDR3 spells CASSLLQGGYTEAFF. CDR3 nucleotide sequence: TGTGCCAGCAGCTTGTTGCAGGGAGGGTACACTGAAGCTTTCTTT.

The rearrangement joins TRBV4-1 to TRBJ1-5; 9 nucleotides match TRBD1. The CDR3 loop spans 18 amino acids. V was clipped by 0 bases and J by 2 bases; unmatched bases: 8. Germline V gene lookup returns CDR1 MGHRA and CDR2 YSYEKL. The CDR3 coding sequence is TGCGCCAGCAGCCAAGATGAACCGGGACAGGGAGGCAATCAGCCCCAGCATTTT. Protein sequence: CASSQDEPGQGGNQPQHF.

The chain recombines TRBV27 with TRBJ2-3; D not resolved. V was pared by 3 bases and J by 4 bases, with 8 bases between. The germline V gene has CDR1 MNHEY and CDR2 SMNVEV (reference sequence). The CDR3 runs to 13 residues. The CDR3 DNA reads as TGTGCCAGCAGTTTTAGCTCGGCAGATACGCAGTATTTT. Translation: CASSFSSADTQYF.

The chain carries TRBV2 and TRBJ1-1, with 8 bases fitting TRBD1. V shed 3 bases and J 7 bases; nucleotides not matched to a gene: 7. Germline V CDR1 and CDR2: SNHLY, FYNNEI. This CDR3 is built from 14 residues. This CDR3 is CASSDFRGQGEAFF. The CDR3 bases are TGTGCCAGCAGTGACTTCAGGGGGCAGGGTGAAGCTTTCTTT.

The genes are TRBV7-9 and TRBJ2-3; D ambiguous. Trimming cost V 6 bases and J 2 bases, with 9 bases left between them. The CDR3 contains 13 residues. Germline V CDR1 and CDR2: SEHNR, FQNEAQ (reference sequence). The CDR3 protein is CASRIQTTDTQYF. The CDR3 bases are TGTGCCAGCAGGATACAAACCACAGATACGCAGTATTTT.

This clone was observed a handful of times. The genes are TRBV18 and TRBJ2-7; D unresolved. Germline-derived CDR1 and CDR2 are KGHSH and LQKENI. This CDR3 is 12 amino acids long. V was pared by 2 bases and J by 1 base, with 3 bases between. CDR3 nucleotides: TGTGCCAGCTCACCAGGGTCCTACGAGCAGTACTTC. Encoded protein: CASSPGSYEQYF.

In this sample, this clone turned up once. This sequence joins TRBV7-2 and TRBJ1-5, with a possible D match to TRBD1 (5 bases). Germline values: CDR1 SGHTA, CDR2 FQGNSA. The CDR3 consists of 13 residues. V lost 8 bases to trimming and J lost 6 bases, with 14 bases between them. In DNA, the CDR3 is TGTGCCAGCGGCCCCCGGGGGGGTCAGCCCCAGCATTTT. It is translated as CASGPRGGQPQHF.

The chain couples TRBV5-6 to TRBJ1-4; 8 bases map to TRBD1. With V trimmed by 4 bases and J by 8 bases, 4 bases remained unmatched. Germline V gene lookup returns CDR1 SGHDT and CDR2 YYEEEE. This CDR3 has 13 amino acids. The CDR3 sequence: CASSADRVEKLFF. CDR3 DNA: TGTGCCAGCAGCGCGGACAGGGTGGAAAAACTGTTTTTT.

CDR3 DNA sequence: TGTGCCATCAGTGAAAAAGAGACCCAGTACTTC. It encodes CAISEKETQYF. The rearrangement links TRBV10-3 to TRBJ2-5; D gene ambiguous. The germline V and J ends were trimmed by 3 bases and 3 bases, with 2 bases remaining between them. Germline V CDR1 and CDR2: ENHRY, SYGVKD. The CDR3 has 11 amino acids.

This chain connects TRBV12-5 to TRBJ1-5, with 8 bases matching TRBD1. Germline-derived CDR1 and CDR2 are LGHNT and FRNRAP. After removal of 2 bases from V and 2 bases from J, the junction contained 8 bases not matched to a gene. This CDR3 contains 17 residues. The CDR3, as DNA: TGTGCTAGTGGTTTGACCGCGACAGGGGAGGGCAATCAGCCCCAGCATTTT. Translated: CASGLTATGEGNQPQHF.

The chain is built from TRBV7-2 and TRBJ2-1; TRBD1 agrees at 8 bases. From germline, CDR1 is SGHTA and CDR2 FQGNSA. V lost 5 bases and J lost 4; bases outside the gene matches: 13. This CDR3 contains 17 residues. This CDR3 reads CASSPSRQGAAYNEQFF. CDR3 nucleotide sequence: TGTGCCAGCAGCCCGAGCCGGCAGGGGGCGGCGTACAATGAGCAGTTCTTC.